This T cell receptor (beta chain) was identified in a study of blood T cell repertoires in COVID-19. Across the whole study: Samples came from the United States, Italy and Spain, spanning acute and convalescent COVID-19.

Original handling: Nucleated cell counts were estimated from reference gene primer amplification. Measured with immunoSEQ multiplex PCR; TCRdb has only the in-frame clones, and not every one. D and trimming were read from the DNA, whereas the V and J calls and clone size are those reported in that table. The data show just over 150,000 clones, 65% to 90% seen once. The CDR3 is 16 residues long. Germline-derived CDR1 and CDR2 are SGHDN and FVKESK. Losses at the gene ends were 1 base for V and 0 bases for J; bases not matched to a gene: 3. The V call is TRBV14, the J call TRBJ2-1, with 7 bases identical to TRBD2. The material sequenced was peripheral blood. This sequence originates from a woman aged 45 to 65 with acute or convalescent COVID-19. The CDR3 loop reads CASSQGAGSSYNEQFF. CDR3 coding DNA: TGTGCCAGCAGCCAAGGAGCGGGGAGCTCCTACAATGAGCAGTTCTTC.